The 25 T cell receptor beta chains below come from one sample, sequenced in a study of beta chain features in type 1 diabetes. Overall study findings and caveats: In every one of the four CD4+ subsets, TCRB CDR3s were moderately but significantly shorter in Type 1 diabetes patients.

Their antigens are not known. Since all of the isolated RNA was reverse transcribed, expressed TCRB transcripts were what got sequenced. Only in-frame clones appear in the TCRdb table, and some are missing; sequencing was by immunoSEQ multiplex PCR. The sample includes roughly 28,000 clones, 55% to 60% of them seen just once. The sequenced sample consisted of Tregs from blood. These TCRs come from a woman aged 18-35 years with type 1 diabetes.

This clone was counted between two and nine times. The genes are TRBV4-3 and TRBJ1-1, with D maybe TRBD1 (5 bases). V lost 1 base and J lost 3, with 9 bases in between. CDR1 LGHNA and CDR2 YSLEER come from the germline V gene. This CDR3 has 14 amino acids. Here the CDR3 reads CASSQGGSDTEAFF. For the CDR3, the DNA is TGCGCCAGCAGCCAAGGGGGCAGTGACACTGAAGCTTTCTTT.

The chain employs TRBV23-1 and TRBJ1-1; no definite D call. TRBV23-1 qualifies as an ORF whose function is uncertain. V shed 5 bases and J shed 13 bases, with 14 bases lying between them. The CDR3 has 11 amino acids. CDR3 sequence (DNA): TGCGCCAGCAGTATCGGAGGGAAGGTTTTCTTT. As protein: CASSIGGKVFF.

The chain couples TRBV19 to TRBJ2-7; D gene unclear. Per the germline V gene, CDR1 is LNHDA and CDR2 is SQIVND (reference sequence). V gave up 4 bases and J gave up 2 bases, with 9 bases separating them. CDR3 length: 13 residues. The CDR3 here is CASSKTRAYEQYF. Written as DNA, the CDR3 is TGTGCCAGTAGTAAGACTCGAGCCTACGAGCAGTACTTC.

This sequence joins TRBV27 and TRBJ2-3; perhaps TRBD2 as D (5 bases). There are 13 residues in the CDR3. The germline gives CDR1 MNHEY, CDR2 SMNVEV (reference sequence). V was shortened by 1 base and J by 6 bases, with 8 bases between the two germline ends. The CDR3 is CASSLWTGDTQYF. As DNA, the CDR3 is TGTGCCAGCAGTTTATGGACGGGGGATACGCAGTATTTT.

Here the CDR3 reads CASSYLGTGAGNTIYF. CDR3 nucleotide sequence: TGTGCCAGCAGTTACTTGGGGACAGGGGCTGGAAACACCATATATTTT. V gene TRBV6-6 combines with J gene TRBJ1-3; 10 nucleotides match TRBD1. Germline V gene sequence: CDR1 MNHNY, CDR2 SVGAGI (reference sequence). This CDR3 is 16 amino acids long. V trimming: 1 base; J trimming: 2 bases; junction bases outside the gene matches: 2.

V gene TRBV5-1 combines with J gene TRBJ2-7, with 8 bases matching TRBD2. The CDR3 is made up of 19 amino acids. CDR1 SGHRS and CDR2 YFSETQ come from the germline V gene. V trimming: 0 bases; J trimming: 1 base; junction bases outside the gene matches: 15. DNA for the CDR3: TGCGCCAGCAGCTTGGTTAGCCGGGCAGCGGGAGTGGGGTCCTACGAGCAGTACTTC. Translation: CASSLVSRAAGVGSYEQYF.

The rearrangement joins TRBV7-9 to TRBJ2-1, with 7 bases matching TRBD1. V was pared by 1 base and J by 3 bases, with 6 bases of the junction left unmatched. CDR1 SEHNR and CDR2 FQNEAQ come from the germline V gene (reference sequence). This CDR3 is 16 amino acids long. The CDR3 is CASSLVDRPFYNEQFF. The CDR3 DNA reads as TGTGCCAGCAGCTTAGTGGACAGGCCATTCTACAATGAGCAGTTCTTC.

V and J are TRBV2 and TRBJ2-3; tentatively, D is TRBD2 (6 bases). This CDR3 has 14 residues. V shed 4 bases and J shed 1 base, with 9 bases lying between them. From germline, CDR1 is SNHLY and CDR2 FYNNEI. CDR3 sequence: CASSGGTRTDTQYF. CDR3 DNA: TGTGCCAGCAGTGGCGGGACTCGCACAGATACGCAGTATTTT.

The V gene is TRBV30, the J gene TRBJ1-4; 9 nucleotides match TRBD1. Germline assignment: CDR1 GTSNPN and CDR2 SVGIG (reference sequence). There are 14 residues in the CDR3. Trimming removed 6 bases from V and 2 bases from J; junction bases left unmatched: 4. CDR3 sequence: CACSGTGTNEKLFF. CDR3 sequence (DNA): TGTGCCTGCTCCGGGACAGGGACTAATGAAAAACTGTTTTTT.

The chain couples TRBV5-6 to TRBJ1-1; D is unresolved. The CDR3 is 14 residues long. In germline, CDR1 is SGHDT, CDR2 YYEEEE. Trimming removed 1 base from V and 5 bases from J, with 12 bases in between. In nucleotides, the CDR3 is TGTGCCAGCAGCTTGCCCCACCAGAGGACTGAAGCTTTCTTT. Amino acid sequence: CASSLPHQRTEAFF.

The rearrangement uses TRBV19 and TRBJ2-1; no clear D gene. V gave up 5 bases and J gave up 4 bases, with 3 bases separating them. The CDR3 covers 11 residues. The germline gives CDR1 LNHDA, CDR2 SQIVND (reference sequence). DNA of the CDR3: TGTGCCAGTAGTGTATACAATGAGCAGTTCTTC. It yields the protein CASSVYNEQFF.

V and J are TRBV2 and TRBJ1-2, with 10 bases aligning to TRBD1. Germline V gene sequence: CDR1 SNHLY, CDR2 FYNNEI. CDR3 length: 15 residues. Trimming cost V 6 bases and J 7 bases; bases outside gene matches: 11. The CDR3 sequence: CASSAPGQGRGGYTF. DNA for the CDR3: TGTGCCAGCAGCGCTCCGGGACAGGGGAGGGGTGGCTACACCTTC.

There are a few counts of this clone. The V call is TRBV10-3, the J call TRBJ1-2; TRBD1 matches at 9 bases. The CDR3 runs to 15 residues. The germline V gene encodes CDR1 ENHRY and CDR2 SYGVKD. Trimming at V came to 3 bases and at J to 7 bases, leaving 9 bases not matched to a gene. For the CDR3, the DNA is TGTGCCATCAGTGACCCACTTCGACAGGGGGGTGGCTACACCTTC. It is translated as CAISDPLRQGGGYTF.

This clone was recorded a few times. The V gene is TRBV25-1, the J gene TRBJ2-3; 7 positions match TRBD1. Per germline, CDR1 MGHDK and CDR2 SYGVNS. Trimming took 0 bases from V and 6 from J; bases not matched to a gene: 15. The CDR3 spans 18 residues. CDR3 loop: CASSEYRGRRGRGDTQYF. The CDR3 DNA reads as TGTGCCAGCAGTGAATATCGGGGCCGTAGGGGGCGCGGGGATACGCAGTATTTT.

The CDR3 DNA reads as TGTGCCAGCAGCGGGGGACAGGCGCCTCCCCAGCCCCAGCATTTT. It encodes CASSGGQAPPQPQHF. This sequence joins TRBV6-1 and TRBJ1-5; 8 nucleotides match TRBD1. Germline V lookup: CDR1 MNHNS, CDR2 SASEGT. With V trimmed by 6 bases and J by 7 bases, 11 bases remained unmatched. The CDR3 extends over 15 amino acids.

The gene calls are TRBV10-2 and TRBJ2-3; D may be TRBD2 (5 bases). Germline loops: CDR1 WSHSY, CDR2 SAAADI. This CDR3 has 13 residues. V was pared by 5 bases and J by 3 bases, with 9 bases between. Here the CDR3 DNA reads TGCGCCAGCAGTCTCTCGGGGACAGATACGCAGTATTTT. Translating it yields CASSLSGTDTQYF.

The chain combines TRBV29-1 with TRBJ2-5; weak D call: TRBD1 (6 bases). Trimming pared 7 bases from V and 1 base from J, leaving 10 bases between. Germline CDR1 reads SQVTM; CDR2 reads ANQGSEA. The CDR3 extends over 12 amino acids. This CDR3 is CSEWTVQETQYF. The DNA of the CDR3 is TGCAGCGAATGGACAGTCCAAGAGACCCAGTACTTC.

This clone showed up just a few times. The chain carries TRBV19 and TRBJ2-2; a weak D match, TRBD1 (7 bases). The CDR3 totals 16 residues. Germline assignment: CDR1 LNHDA and CDR2 SQIVND (reference sequence). V was pared by 6 bases and J by 1 base, with 15 bases between. CDR3 region: CASRSAGQRNTGELFF. The CDR3 region has the DNA TGTGCCAGTAGGTCCGCGGGACAGAGGAACACCGGGGAGCTGTTTTTT. Full variable domain (rest looked up from reference TRBV19 and TRBJ2-2): DGGITQSPKYLFRKEGQNVTLSCEQNLNHDAMYWYRQDPGQGLRLIYYSQIVNDFQKGDIAEGYSVSREKKESFPLTVTSAQKNPTAFYLCASRSAGQRNTGELFFGEGSRLTVL.

This clone has only a few counts. The chain uses TRBV7-2 and TRBJ2-3; 8 bases match TRBD1. CDR3 size: 15 residues. In germline, CDR1 is SGHTA, CDR2 FQGNSA. The junction had 5 bases not matched to a gene; V was cut back by 5 bases and J by 1 base. The DNA of the CDR3 is TGTGCCAGCAGCAAACCGGGACAGGGCACAGATACGCAGTATTTT. Amino acids: CASSKPGQGTDTQYF.

This clone appeared a single time. The chain has TRBV7-9 and TRBJ2-1, with 10 bases aligning to TRBD2. Trimming took 4 bases from V and 7 from J; bases not matched to a gene: 4. Looked up from germline, CDR1 is SEHNR and CDR2 is FQNEAQ (reference sequence). The CDR3 sequence is 14 residues long. The CDR3 region has the DNA TGTGCCAGCAGCTATAGCGGGAGGAGTAATGAGCAGTTCTTC. This sequence encodes CASSYSGRSNEQFF.

Only a few counts were recorded for this clone. The V gene is TRBV19, the J gene TRBJ2-1; D is possibly TRBD2 (6 bases). Germline CDR1 reads LNHDA; CDR2 reads SQIVND (reference sequence). The CDR3 spans 16 residues. The germline V and J ends were trimmed by 4 bases and 0 bases, with 13 bases remaining between them. CDR3 protein: CASSRDSWSSYNEQFF. The CDR3 nucleotides read TGTGCCAGTAGTAGGGACTCCTGGAGCTCCTACAATGAGCAGTTCTTC.

V and J are TRBV11-2 and TRBJ2-2; TRBD2 might be the D (5 bases). Germline CDR1 reads SGHAT; CDR2 reads FQNNGV. The ends were cut back, 5 bases at V and 6 bases at J, with 10 bases in the middle. This CDR3 region has 13 residues. In nucleotides, the CDR3 is TGTGCCAGCAGCCGCGGGTACCCCGGGGAGCTGTTTTTT. It encodes CASSRGYPGELFF.

This chain connects TRBV13 to TRBJ2-1; TRBD2 matches 13 bases. V lost 4 bases and J lost 10; bases outside the gene matches: 10. This CDR3 spans 16 amino acids. CDR1 PRHDT and CDR2 FYEKMQ come from the germline V gene (reference sequence). The CDR3 sequence is CASSSKGLAGDREQFF. The CDR3 DNA reads TGTGCCAGCAGCTCTAAAGGACTAGCGGGGGACCGGGAGCAGTTCTTC.

This clone came up a few times. The rearrangement joins TRBV10-3 to TRBJ2-3; 10 bases line up with TRBD1. The CDR3 length is 15 residues. CDR1 is ENHRY, CDR2 SYGVKD, per germline. V dropped 10 bases and J dropped 6; count of bases not matched to a gene: 13. CDR3 sequence: CATHTGTGVLDTQYF. The DNA for the CDR3 is TGTGCCACCCATACTGGGACAGGGGTTTTGGATACGCAGTATTTT.

The chain couples TRBV19 to TRBJ1-3, with 7 bases identical to TRBD1. Germline values: CDR1 LNHDA, CDR2 SQIVND (reference sequence). The length of the CDR3 is 15 residues. The ends lost 5 bases at V and 9 bases at J; junction bases unmatched: 13. The chain's CDR3 is CASSPGTARRGTIYF. The DNA for the CDR3 is TGTGCCAGTAGTCCAGGGACAGCCCGCAGGGGCACCATATATTTT.